The subject of this entry is one T cell receptor beta chain. Its antigen has not been determined. No much larger clone exists at a distance of one base, and base qualities are not known. CDR1 and CDR2, looked up from the germline V gene (reference sequence), are LNHDA and SQIVND. Reading from cysteine to phenylalanine, the CDR3 counts 16 amino acids. CDR3 DNA is the only sequence kept; it has 48 bases, read in frame from the first base. V sheds 4 bases and J sheds 7 bases, leaving 20 bases between their ends. This record belongs to a study of T cell changes during pregnancy in multiple sclerosis (dated by TCRdb to about 2019). Context from the whole study: Changes in the T cell repertoire over the course of pregnancy were examined in this study in women with multiple sclerosis.

The method behind the library was the immunoSEQ multiplex PCR assay. The immuneACCESS repertoire file appears here via TCRdb, limited to in-frame rearrangements. These files lack a portion of the clones; in checked studies, under half of the deficit traces to unresolved V genes, and the cause of the others is not known. A total of several thousand clones appear in this sample, 85% to 90% of them only once. Clones ranked in the top ten supply roughly 5.2% of the sample. This TCR came from a female donor in good health, enrolled as a control in a pregnancy study. The source material was CD8+ T cells from peripheral blood mononuclear cells, sampled in the first trimester of pregnancy. The V and J genes are TRBV19 and TRBJ1-5; TRBD1 is perhaps the D gene, given 6 matching bases. The CDR3 here reads CASSTPKIRGGQPQHF. The nucleotide sequence is TGTGCCAGTAGTACCCCGAAAATAAGGGGGGGACAGCCCCAGCATTTT.